This T cell receptor beta chain was profiled in a study of blood T cells in healthy people across ages. The second PCR ran roughly 6 to 11 cycles with a sample-barcoded 5' primer and J-beta primers. One entry per CDR3 protein results from TCRdb running MiXCR on the 5' RACE reads. Of about 580,000 distinct CDR3 sequences in the sample, 40% to 55% were seen once. This clonotype was observed a few times. The CDR3 spans 16 residues. CDR1 and CDR2 (germline): MNHEY, SVGEGT. V lost 2 bases and J lost 2, with 16 bases in between. Researchers isolated at least 7 million PBMCs per sample. The sequence derives from an elderly man in good health. The rearrangement links TRBV6-2 or TRBV6-3 to TRBJ2-7, with a weak D call TRBD1 (6 bases). The sequencing input was blood. The CDR3 DNA is TGTGCCAGCAGTTACACCCCAACACAGGGAGCCTACGAGCAGTACTTC. Translation: CASSYTPTQGAYEQYF.